These 14 T cell receptor beta chains originate from one sample sequenced in a study of shared clonotypes between healthy human individuals. Repertoires were generated with immunoSEQ multiplex PCR, while TCRdb's copy carries only in-frame clones and drops some. This sample yields hundreds of thousands of clones, of which roughly 96% are seen a single time; less than 0.13% belongs to the top ten. It was CD45RO-negative cells, positively selected for CCR7, that made up naive CD8 cells, with terminally differentiated effector memory CD45RA+ cells excluded. Specimen: naive CD8+ T cells sorted from blood. These TCRs come from a woman aged 30 to 39 in good health.

V and J are TRBV16 and TRBJ2-1; 8 bases map to TRBD2. The V gene's germline CDR1 is KGHSY and CDR2 FQNENV. V lost 1 base and J lost 6; bases outside the gene matches: 14. The CDR3 totals 18 residues. CDR3 nucleotide sequence: TGTGCCAGCAGCCAATACGGACTAGCCGCCGAAGGGGGCAATGAGCAGTTCTTC. Protein: CASSQYGLAAEGGNEQFF.

The gene calls are TRBV7-8 and TRBJ2-7; 8 bases line up with TRBD2. In germline, CDR1 is SGHVS, CDR2 FQNEAQ. J was trimmed by 6 bases and V by 5 bases; bases with no gene match: 12. The CDR3 runs to 15 residues. The CDR3 loop reads CASSLLAGPSREQYF. CDR3 sequence (DNA): TGTGCCAGCAGCCTTCTAGCGGGCCCCTCCCGCGAGCAGTACTTC.

This clone was recorded only once. The V and J genes are TRBV19 and TRBJ1-5; 9 bases align to TRBD1. The V segment lost 6 bases and the J segment 0 bases; nucleotides outside the gene matches: 3. This CDR3 contains 15 residues. Germline V gives CDR1 LNHDA, CDR2 SQIVND (reference sequence). In DNA form, the CDR3 reads TGTGCCAGTAGACAGGGGGCCCTTAGCAATCAGCCCCAGCATTTT. This codes for CASRQGALSNQPQHF.

The chain carries TRBV11-3 and TRBJ2-1; 8 bases agree with TRBD1. After removal of 2 bases from V and 4 bases from J, the junction contained 13 bases not matched to a gene. Per germline, CDR1 SGHNT and CDR2 YENEEA. There are 18 residues in the CDR3. The CDR3 DNA follows: TGTGCCAGCAGCTTAAACCCATGGACAGGGTTGGAGTACAATGAGCAGTTCTTC. Amino acid sequence: CASSLNPWTGLEYNEQFF.

This clone was detected only a few times. This chain uses TRBV28 with TRBJ1-5; the D gene is possibly TRBD1 (5 bases). From germline, CDR1 is MDHEN and CDR2 SYDVKM. The CDR3 is 12 amino acids. V was trimmed by 10 bases and J by 14 bases, leaving 21 bases between them. The CDR3 here is CATSANPREEHF. Here the CDR3 DNA reads TGTGCCACCTCGGCGAATCCCAGGGAAGAGCATTTT.

The V gene is TRBV7-9, the J gene TRBJ2-7; D might be TRBD2 (5 bases). V was trimmed by 4 bases and J by 5 bases, leaving 18 bases between them. This CDR3 comprises 15 residues. CDR1 is SEHNR, CDR2 FQNEAQ, per germline (reference sequence). The CDR3 nucleotides read TGTGCCAGCAGCTCTTCCGAACTAGAGGTCCACGAGCAGTACTTC. Residues: CASSSSELEVHEQYF.

V and J are TRBV6-6 and TRBJ2-7, with D hard to call. V lost 6 bases and J lost 2, with 11 bases in between. Germline V lookup: CDR1 MNHNY, CDR2 SVGAGI (reference sequence). The CDR3 is 13 residues long. Here the CDR3 reads CASSPSSPYEQYF. CDR3 sequence (DNA): TGTGCCAGCAGCCCAAGCTCCCCCTACGAGCAGTACTTC.

CDR3 in amino acids: CASSLVGLTRESTGELFF. DNA of the CDR3: TGTGCCAGCAGCTTAGTAGGGTTGACGCGGGAGAGTACCGGGGAGCTGTTTTTT. V usage is TRBV7-9 and J usage is TRBJ2-2; 7 bases map to TRBD2. Germline V CDR1 and CDR2: SEHNR, FQNEAQ (reference sequence). CDR3 size: 18 residues. J gave up 5 bases and V 1 base, and 13 bases lay outside the gene matches.

The V call is TRBV29-1, the J call TRBJ2-1, with TRBD1 as a possible D gene (6 bases). Trimming took off 5 bases at V and 2 bases at J, with 10 bases between the two ends. This CDR3 is 13 amino acids long. Germline CDR1 reads SQVTM; CDR2 reads ANQGSEA. The CDR3 bases are TGCAGCGTTTTTCGGGACACCTACAATGAGCAGTTCTTC. This codes for CSVFRDTYNEQFF.

The chain links TRBV4-2 to TRBJ2-5, with 7 bases fitting TRBD2. The germline V gene has CDR1 LGHNA and CDR2 YNFKEQ. V was clipped by 4 bases and J by 5 bases; unmatched bases: 13. CDR3 length: 16 residues. DNA of the CDR3: TGTGCCAGCAGCCTGACGGGACTATCGGGAGTGGAGACCCAGTACTTC. Amino acids: CASSLTGLSGVETQYF.

The rearrangement joins TRBV19 to TRBJ2-1, with 7 positions matching TRBD1. CDR3 length: 15 residues. Germline loops: CDR1 LNHDA, CDR2 SQIVND (reference sequence). J lost 4 bases, V lost 1 base, and 4 bases had no gene match. CDR3 region: CASSIGDSPYNEQFF. CDR3 in DNA: TGTGCCAGTAGTATAGGGGACAGCCCGTACAATGAGCAGTTCTTC.

This clone was detected only once. The rearrangement links TRBV20-1 to TRBJ2-5, with D unresolved. TRBJ2-7 explains the end of the DNA better; the J call may be wrong. CDR3 length equals 11 residues. The germline V gene encodes CDR1 DFQATT and CDR2 SNEGSKA (reference sequence). The CDR3 bases are TGCAGTGCTAGACTAATATCCGAGCAGTACTTC. Translated: CSARLISEQYF.

The genes are TRBV29-1 and TRBJ2-1, with a possible D match to TRBD1 (5 bases). In germline, CDR1 is SQVTM, CDR2 ANQGSEA. V dropped 3 bases and J dropped 4 bases, with 10 bases sitting between them. CDR3 length equals 13 residues. The CDR3 region is CSVDRGNYNEQFF. CDR3 bases: TGCAGCGTTGATAGGGGAAATTACAATGAGCAGTTCTTC.

The chain has TRBV2 and TRBJ1-1; possibly TRBD1 for D (6 bases). Trimming shortened V by 10 bases and J by 0 bases, and 12 bases separated the two germline ends. Germline V lookup: CDR1 SNHLY, CDR2 FYNNEI. The CDR3 length is 13 residues. CDR3 sequence: CATGDGMNTEAFF. The CDR3 region has the DNA TGTGCCACAGGGGATGGGATGAACACTGAAGCTTTCTTT.